Detailed here is one T cell receptor beta chain. As yet, its antigen is unknown. These data come from a study of response to subunit inactivated influenza vaccine. Study observations and caveats: There was a suggestion from the authors that each seasonal influenza vaccination recruits few new T cells.

J gave up 3 bases and V 0 bases, and 4 bases lay outside the gene matches. The CDR3 is made up of 16 amino acids. CDR1 and CDR2 from the germline V gene are SGHRS and YFSETQ. TCRdb re-analysed the RT-PCR reads in MiXCR, keeping a single row per CDR3 protein. Of over 750,000 distinct CDR3 sequences in the sample, about 20% were seen once. The sequence was collected from a man aged 45-65 years who received an inactivated influenza vaccine. Specimen: PBMCs from blood, collected more than 4 days after vaccination. The chain joins TRBV5-1 to TRBJ2-2; 8 nucleotides line up with TRBD2. The CDR3 nucleotides are TGCGCCAGCAGCTTGGTGGTAGCGGGGTACACCGGGGAGCTGTTTTTT. The encoded protein is CASSLVVAGYTGELFF.